The 22 T cell receptor beta chains reported below all come from one sample, sequenced in a study of cytomegalovirus exposure and HLA in healthy donors. Measured with immunoSEQ multiplex PCR; TCRdb has only the in-frame clones, and not every one. Of about 190,000 clones listed, more than 75% were seen once; the top ten hold roughly 1.6%. The sequencing sample was made of PBMCs. All receptors come from a woman aged 18-29 years in good health and CMV-seronegative.

This sequence joins TRBV7-7 and TRBJ1-4; D is unresolved. V dropped 1 base and J dropped 8 bases, with 8 bases sitting between them. This CDR3 spans 13 amino acids. Germline CDR1 is SSHAT and CDR2 is FNYEAQ (reference sequence). The CDR3 loop is CASSLGPREKLFF. DNA for the CDR3: TGTGCCAGCAGCTTAGGGCCACGCGAAAAACTGTTTTTT.

This clone was recorded once. The V and J genes are TRBV6-1 and TRBJ1-5, with 9 bases matching TRBD1. The CDR3 is 15 amino acids. From germline, CDR1 is MNHNS and CDR2 SASEGT. V was pared by 4 bases and J by 10 bases, with 11 bases of the junction left unmatched. Written as DNA, the CDR3 is TGTGCCAGCAGTGCCGACAGGGGGGGACAAGGCCCCCAGCATTTT. Its protein product is CASSADRGGQGPQHF.

The sample holds a few counts of this clone. The gene calls are TRBV10-1 and TRBJ1-1; possible D gene TRBD1, 6 bases. Trimming removed 5 bases from V and 4 bases from J, with 14 bases in between. The CDR3 has 14 amino acids. Looked up from germline, CDR1 is WNHNN and CDR2 is SYGVQD (reference sequence). CDR3 bases: TGCGCCAGCAGTTACAAACAGGGACCCACTGAAGCTTTCTTT. It is translated as CASSYKQGPTEAFF.

The chain couples TRBV15 to TRBJ2-7, with 9 bases matching TRBD1. Trimming removed 5 bases from V and 11 bases from J; junction bases left unmatched: 13. This CDR3 has 14 amino acids. Germline V lookup: CDR1 LNHNV, CDR2 YYDKDF (reference sequence). This CDR3 is CATSEMGQGVEEYF. The CDR3 DNA is TGTGCCACCAGCGAAATGGGACAGGGTGTAGAGGAGTACTTC.

This chain connects TRBV5-1 to TRBJ2-7; D possibly corresponds to TRBD2 (6 bases). V lost 0 bases, J lost 2 bases, and 9 bases lay in between. This CDR3 is 14 amino acids long. Germline V CDR1 and CDR2: SGHRS, YFSETQ. The CDR3 reads CASSLARDPYEQYF. The CDR3 DNA sequence: TGCGCCAGCAGCTTGGCGCGGGACCCCTACGAGCAGTACTTC.

J is TRBJ2-6 and V is TRBV18, with a weak D call TRBD1 (6 bases). CDR3 length: 15 residues. V was shortened by 5 bases and J by 3 bases, with 11 bases between the two germline ends. Germline values: CDR1 KGHSH, CDR2 LQKENI. The CDR3 region has the DNA TGTGCCAGCTCAGTAAACAGGGTTGGGGCCAACGTCCTGACTTTC. The encoded protein is CASSVNRVGANVLTF.

The chain employs TRBV6-1 and TRBJ2-7, with a possible D match to TRBD1 (6 bases). The germline gives CDR1 MNHNS, CDR2 SASEGT. The germline V and J ends were trimmed by 5 bases and 3 bases, with 11 bases remaining between them. The CDR3 runs 13 residues. The CDR3 protein is CASSTDRYYEQYF. The CDR3 DNA follows: TGTGCCAGCAGTACGGACAGATACTACGAGCAGTACTTC.

The gene calls are TRBV19 and TRBJ1-2, with TRBD1 matching 8 bases. The V gene end was trimmed by 2 bases and the J gene end by 5 bases; junction bases not matched to a gene: 7. Germline V gene lookup returns CDR1 LNHDA and CDR2 SQIVND (reference sequence). There are 15 residues in the CDR3. CDR3 region: CASSITGGSRYGYTF. CDR3 nucleotides: TGTGCCAGTAGTATAACAGGGGGGAGCAGATATGGCTACACCTTC.

This clone has a single count. The chain joins TRBV27 to TRBJ2-7; TRBD1 aligns across 8 bases. The CDR3 consists of 13 residues. The V gene end was trimmed by 7 bases and the J gene end by 6 bases; junction bases not matched to a gene: 8. Germline-derived CDR1 and CDR2 are MNHEY and SMNVEV (reference sequence). This CDR3 is CASIRQGSAEQYF. The CDR3 nucleotides are TGTGCCAGCATTCGACAGGGGTCCGCCGAGCAGTACTTC.

V is TRBV12-5 and J is TRBJ1-2, with 7 bases lining up with TRBD1. From germline, CDR1 is LGHNT and CDR2 FRNRAP. The length of the CDR3 is 15 residues. With 0 bases clipped from V and 6 bases from J, the junction kept 7 bases outside the gene matches. The CDR3 reads CASGLVGDRDDGYTF. DNA of the CDR3: TGTGCTAGTGGTTTGGTGGGAGACAGGGACGATGGCTACACCTTC.

J is TRBJ2-3 and V is TRBV5-8; 9 bases map to TRBD2. Germline CDR1 reads SGHTS; CDR2 reads YDEGEE. The CDR3 is 15 residues long. Unmatched junction bases numbered 10, after V lost 6 bases and J lost 5 bases. The CDR3: CASNLGRGGRDTQYF. The CDR3, as DNA: TGTGCCAGCAACCTAGGGCGGGGGGGGAGAGATACGCAGTATTTT.

This chain links TRBV6-1 with TRBJ2-7; 8 bases fit TRBD1. From germline, CDR1 is MNHNS and CDR2 SASEGT. CDR3 size: 14 residues. Trimming at V came to 7 bases and at J to 3 bases, leaving 8 bases not matched to a gene. The CDR3 is CASTLRDRYYEQYF. The CDR3 DNA reads as TGTGCCAGCACCCTGAGGGACAGGTACTACGAGCAGTACTTC.

The CDR3 bases are TGTGCCAGCAGTTTATCCGGGACAGGGGGCCGAGGGGGCTACACCTTC. Its translation is CASSLSGTGGRGGYTF. V gene TRBV6-5 combines with J gene TRBJ1-2; 12 nucleotides line up with TRBD1. Losses at the gene ends were 4 bases for V and 8 bases for J; bases not matched to a gene: 11. Looked up from germline, CDR1 is MNHEY and CDR2 is SVGAGI. The CDR3 contains 16 residues.

The V gene is TRBV9, the J gene TRBJ2-7; TRBD2 agrees at 14 bases. This CDR3 comprises 16 residues. Germline V CDR1 and CDR2: SGDLS, YYNGEE. V shed 3 bases and J 5 bases; nucleotides not matched to a gene: 7. The CDR3: CASSARTSGGWDEQYF. For the CDR3, the DNA is TGTGCCAGCAGCGCACGGACTAGCGGGGGGTGGGACGAGCAGTACTTC. Together with reference TRBV9 and TRBJ2-7, the CDR3 gives the full variable domain: DSGVTQTPKHLITATGQRVTLRCSPRSGDLSVYWYQQSLDQGLQFLIQYYNGEERAKGNILERFSAQQFPDLHSELNLSSLELGDSALYFCASSARTSGGWDEQYFGPGTRLTVT.

The chain recombines TRBV27 with TRBJ1-2; possibly TRBD1 for D (6 bases). Germline assignment: CDR1 MNHEY and CDR2 SMNVEV (reference sequence). This CDR3 has 18 amino acids. Trimming left V 3 bases short and J 4 bases short, with 24 bases between. In nucleotides, the CDR3 is TGTGCCAGCAGTTTTAACGCGAAGGGGGGGCGACCGTCCTATGGCTACACCTTC. It encodes CASSFNAKGGRPSYGYTF.

V gene TRBV5-1 combines with J gene TRBJ1-3; 9 bases are a match to TRBD1. Germline lookup yields CDR1 SGHRS and CDR2 YFSETQ. The junction had 15 bases not matched to a gene; V was cut back by 3 bases and J by 2 bases. The CDR3 length is 19 residues. In DNA form, the CDR3 reads TGCGCCAGCAGCTCATTATCCTCCGGGACAGGGTATACTGGAAACACCATATATTTT. It is translated as CASSSLSSGTGYTGNTIYF. Full variable domain (rest looked up from reference TRBV5-1 and TRBJ1-3): KAGVTQTPRYLIKTRGQQVTLSCSPISGHRSVSWYQQTPGQGLQFLFEYFSETQRNKGNFPGRFSGRQFSNSRSEMNVSTLELGDSALYLCASSSLSSGTGYTGNTIYFGEGSWLTVV.

V gene TRBV29-1 combines with J gene TRBJ2-1; a weak D match, TRBD2 (6 bases). The CDR3 is 11 residues long. Trimming took off 5 bases at V and 10 bases at J, with 12 bases between the two ends. Germline CDR1 and CDR2: SQVTM and ANQGSEA. The CDR3 DNA reads as TGCAGCGTTAGTGACGGAGGGGAGCAGTTCTTC. Protein sequence: CSVSDGGEQFF.

This CDR3 reads CASLTGTGGLTGELFF. CDR3 nucleotide sequence: TGTGCCAGCCTTACCGGGACAGGGGGCCTCACCGGGGAGCTGTTTTTT. V gene TRBV7-9 combines with J gene TRBJ2-2; 12 bases fit TRBD1. Germline CDR1 is SEHNR and CDR2 is FQNEAQ (reference sequence). The V segment lost 8 bases and the J segment 4 bases; nucleotides outside the gene matches: 8. This CDR3 contains 16 residues.

The chain combines TRBV29-1 with TRBJ2-3; no clear D gene. Germline V gives CDR1 SQVTM, CDR2 ANQGSEA. The CDR3 runs 11 residues. V was trimmed by 5 bases and J by 6 bases, leaving 9 bases between them. CDR3 in amino acids: CSVTNYDTQYF. CDR3 bases: TGCAGCGTTACTAATTACGATACGCAGTATTTT.

The chain combines TRBV9 with TRBJ2-3; 8 bases agree with TRBD1. The CDR3 totals 16 residues. CDR1 is SGDLS and CDR2 is YYNGEE in the germline V gene. Losses at the gene ends were 2 bases for V and 0 bases for J; bases not matched to a gene: 5. Written as DNA, the CDR3 is TGTGCCAGCAGCGTTACAGGGGGTCTTAGCACAGATACGCAGTATTTT. Translating gives CASSVTGGLSTDTQYF. Full variable domain (missing parts from reference TRBV9 and TRBJ2-3): DSGVTQTPKHLITATGQRVTLRCSPRSGDLSVYWYQQSLDQGLQFLIQYYNGEERAKGNILERFSAQQFPDLHSELNLSSLELGDSALYFCASSVTGGLSTDTQYFGPGTRLTVL.

The chain employs TRBV10-2 and TRBJ2-2; no clear D. Germline V CDR1 and CDR2: WSHSY, SAAADI. This CDR3 region has 14 residues. V lost 4 bases, J lost 0 bases, and 6 bases lay in between. The CDR3 is CASSAVSNTGELFF. The CDR3 nucleotides are TGCGCCAGCAGTGCAGTATCGAACACCGGGGAGCTGTTTTTT.

The chain links TRBV19 to TRBJ1-2; 7 bases line up with TRBD1. Germline CDR1 reads LNHDA; CDR2 reads SQIVND (reference sequence). V lost 5 bases, J lost 0 bases, and 9 bases stayed unmatched. This CDR3 region has 16 residues. CDR3 loop: CASSDLPGTANYGYTF. In DNA form, the CDR3 reads TGTGCCAGTAGTGATTTACCCGGGACAGCTAACTATGGCTACACCTTC.